The source of this T cell receptor (beta chain) is a study of blood T cells in healthy people across ages. Study-level information: The capture of about one barcoded beta molecule per two T cells was achieved by template switching. Broader study findings: Considered underestimates were the diversity estimates obtained from one million T cells.

A second PCR, run for about 7 to 11 cycles, used a sample-barcoded 5' primer plus a J-beta primer mix. TCRdb passed the 5' RACE reads through MiXCR, listing each CDR3 protein once. The data hold under 800,000 distinct CDR3 sequences, with under 25% observed a single time. Concerning this clonotype itself: Its specificity is not known.

V was clipped by 3 bases and J by 3 bases; unmatched bases: 4. The length of the CDR3 is 16 residues. CDR1 and CDR2 from the germline V gene are LNHNV and YYDKDF (reference sequence). Sequenced: blood. The sequence was obtained from a man aged 65 to 79 in good health. The V gene is TRBV15, the J gene TRBJ2-1, with 11 nucleotides matching TRBD2. The CDR3 loop reads CATSSPGLADYNEQFF. CDR3 sequence (DNA): TGTGCCACCAGCAGTCCGGGACTAGCGGACTACAATGAGCAGTTCTTC.